Listed below are T cell receptor beta chains from one sample, sequenced in a study of blood T cell repertoires in COVID-19. TCRdb's copy holds only in-frame clones and misses some; the assay was immunoSEQ multiplex PCR. The table records 100,000 to 110,000 clones, about 82% of them present only once. Source material: peripheral blood. Source of these receptors: a man aged 50-60 years with active or convalescent COVID-19. Both conserved end residues are part of each CDR3. D genes are given only for firm matches. The size field is filled for only some rows; it gives once, few, many or a size class.

V gene: TRBV10-3
D gene: NA
clone size: few
J gene: TRBJ1-3
CDR3 DNA: TGTGCCATCAGTGAGTATACAGTAGTCTCTGGAAACACCATATATTTT
CDR3 protein: CAISEYTVVSGNTIYF

V gene: TRBV29-1
D gene: TRBD2
clone size: NA
J gene: TRBJ2-1
CDR3 DNA: TGCAGCGTTTCGACTAGCGGGAGTGGAGATGAGCAGTTCTTC
CDR3 protein: CSVSTSGSGDEQFF

V gene: TRBV6-5
D gene: TRBD1
clone size: NA
J gene: TRBJ2-4
CDR3 DNA: TGTGCCAGCAGTTACTCCCACAGGGGCAACATTCAGTACTTC
CDR3 protein: CASSYSHRGNIQYF

V gene: TRBV30
D gene: TRBD1
clone size: NA
J gene: TRBJ2-7
CDR3 DNA: TGTGCCTGGAGTCCGGGACAGCCGGCGGACGAGCAGTACTTC
CDR3 protein: CAWSPGQPADEQYF

V gene: TRBV5-5
D gene: TRBD1
clone size: NA
J gene: TRBJ2-5
CDR3 DNA: TGTGCCAGCAGCAGGGGACAGGGAATGGAGACCCAGTACTTC
CDR3 protein: CASSRGQGMETQYF

V gene: TRBV15
D gene: NA
clone size: few
J gene: TRBJ2-7
CDR3 DNA: TGTGCCACCAGCAGCGACCCGGGACTGGCGCCCGAGCAGTACTTC
CDR3 protein: CATSSDPGLAPEQYF

V gene: TRBV11-3
D gene: TRBD1
clone size: NA
J gene: TRBJ2-7
CDR3 DNA: TGTGCCAGCAGCCCCGGGACAGGGAACGGCGAGCAGTACTTC
CDR3 protein: CASSPGTGNGEQYF

V gene: TRBV27
D gene: NA
clone size: once
J gene: TRBJ1-2
CDR3 DNA: TGTGCCAGCAGTTCCCACTCTGAGTCATATGGCTACACCTTC
CDR3 protein: CASSSHSESYGYTF

V gene: TRBV11-3
D gene: NA
clone size: once
J gene: TRBJ2-7
CDR3 DNA: TGTGCCAGCAGCTTCCCAGGGACCTACGAGCAGTACTTC
CDR3 protein: CASSFPGTYEQYF

V gene: TRBV6-6
D gene: TRBD1
clone size: NA
J gene: TRBJ2-5
CDR3 DNA: TGTGCCAGCAGTTACTTTGGGACAGGGGAAAAAGAGACCCAGTACTTC
CDR3 protein: CASSYFGTGEKETQYF

V gene: TRBV7-9
D gene: TRBD2
clone size: NA
J gene: TRBJ2-7
CDR3 DNA: TGTGCCAGCAGCTTCGGGCAGACTAGCGAATCCTACGAGCAGTACTTC
CDR3 protein: CASSFGQTSESYEQYF

V gene: TRBV9
D gene: TRBD1
clone size: once
J gene: TRBJ1-2
CDR3 DNA: TGTGCCAGCAGCGTTCAGGGGGGAGGCTATGGCTACACCTTC
CDR3 protein: CASSVQGGGYGYTF

V gene: TRBV5-4
D gene: NA
clone size: NA
J gene: TRBJ2-1
CDR3 DNA: TGTGCCAGCAGGTCAAACAGCAGGGCTCAGGGTGAGCAGTTCTTC
CDR3 protein: CASRSNSRAQGEQFF

V gene: TRBV5-1
D gene: NA
clone size: NA
J gene: TRBJ2-5
CDR3 DNA: TGCGCCAGCAGCGGTCGACAACAAGAGACCCAGTACTTC
CDR3 protein: CASSGRQQETQYF

V gene: TRBV19
D gene: TRBD1
clone size: few
J gene: TRBJ1-1
CDR3 DNA: TGTGCCAGTAGTATTCAGGGGGCTTACACTGAAGCTTTCTTT
CDR3 protein: CASSIQGAYTEAFF

V gene: TRBV6-1
D gene: NA
clone size: NA
J gene: TRBJ1-1
CDR3 DNA: TGTGCCAGCAGTGAAGGAGTCTTGGTGAACACTGAAGCTTTCTTT
CDR3 protein: CASSEGVLVNTEAFF

V gene: TRBV24-1
D gene: TRBD2
clone size: NA
J gene: TRBJ2-3
CDR3 DNA: TGTGCCACCAGTGAGGCCGGACTAGCGGAGGTGGATACGCAGTATTTT
CDR3 protein: CATSEAGLAEVDTQYF

V gene: TRBV11-2
D gene: NA
clone size: NA
J gene: TRBJ2-3
CDR3 DNA: TGTGCCAGCAGCTTAGAGGCCAGGGCGACAGATACGCAGTATTTT
CDR3 protein: CASSLEARATDTQYF

V gene: TRBV24-1
D gene: NA
clone size: NA
J gene: TRBJ1-5
CDR3 DNA: TGTGCCACCAGTGTGGGGGGGGCTCAGCCCCAGCATTTT
CDR3 protein: CATSVGGAQPQHF

V gene: TRBV10-3
D gene: TRBD2
clone size: NA
J gene: TRBJ2-5
CDR3 DNA: TGTGCCATAAAAGCGGGGGAATACCAAGAGACCCAGTACTTC
CDR3 protein: CAIKAGEYQETQYF

V gene: TRBV29-1
D gene: NA
clone size: NA
J gene: TRBJ2-1
CDR3 DNA: TGCAGCGTTGAATCGGGGAACAATGAGCAGTTCTTC
CDR3 protein: CSVESGNNEQFF

V gene: TRBV2
D gene: NA
clone size: NA
J gene: TRBJ1-1
CDR3 DNA: TGTGCCAGCATTGGACAAGACACTGAAGCTTTCTTT
CDR3 protein: CASIGQDTEAFF

V gene: TRBV6-5
D gene: NA
clone size: NA
J gene: TRBJ1-2
CDR3 DNA: TGTGCCAGCAGAGGAGGGCTCCTCTATGGCTACACCTTC
CDR3 protein: CASRGGLLYGYTF

V gene: TRBV11-3
D gene: NA
clone size: NA
J gene: TRBJ1-1
CDR3 DNA: TGTGCCAGCAGCAAACAGATGAACACTGAAGCTTTCTTT
CDR3 protein: CASSKQMNTEAFF

V gene: TRBV12-2
D gene: NA
clone size: NA
J gene: TRBJ2-7
CDR3 DNA: TGTGCAAGTCGCTTAGATCCTAGCGGGAGGGCCTTTGGCGAGCAGTACTTC
CDR3 protein: CASRLDPSGRAFGEQYF

V gene: TRBV9
D gene: TRBD1
clone size: NA
J gene: TRBJ1-6
CDR3 DNA: TGTGCCAGCAGCGTGGAACAGGGGGGTAATTCACCCCTCCACTTT
CDR3 protein: CASSVEQGGNSPLHF

V gene: TRBV7-8
D gene: TRBD2
clone size: NA
J gene: TRBJ2-7
CDR3 DNA: TGTGCCAGCAGCTCTGGACTAGCGGGATTCTACGAGCAGTACTTC
CDR3 protein: CASSSGLAGFYEQYF

V gene: TRBV4-1
D gene: NA
clone size: NA
J gene: TRBJ2-3
CDR3 DNA: TGCGCCAGCAGCCAAGCACTAATTGATACGCAGTATTTT
CDR3 protein: CASSQALIDTQYF

V gene: TRBV6-1
D gene: NA
clone size: NA
J gene: TRBJ2-2
CDR3 DNA: TGTGCCAGCAGTGAAGGAGGTTTGAGATCGAACACCGGGGAGCTGTTTTTT
CDR3 protein: CASSEGGLRSNTGELFF

V gene: TRBV6-1
D gene: TRBD2
clone size: NA
J gene: TRBJ2-2
CDR3 DNA: TGTGCCAGCAGTGAAGCGGGAGGGAGCACCGGGGAGCTGTTTTTT
CDR3 protein: CASSEAGGSTGELFF

V gene: TRBV5-1
D gene: TRBD2
clone size: NA
J gene: TRBJ2-2
CDR3 DNA: TGCGCCAGCAGCTTAGAGGGAGGGGTAAACACCGGGGAGCTGTTTTTT
CDR3 protein: CASSLEGGVNTGELFF

V gene: TRBV5-1
D gene: TRBD2
clone size: once
J gene: TRBJ2-3
CDR3 DNA: TGCGCCAGCAGCCCAGGACTAGCGGGAGCCACCCACGTCCATACGCAGTATTTT
CDR3 protein: CASSPGLAGATHVHTQYF

V gene: TRBV3-1/TRBV3-2
D gene: TRBD1
clone size: NA
J gene: TRBJ1-2
CDR3 DNA: TGTGCCAGCAGCTGGGACAGGGATGGCTACACCTTC
CDR3 protein: CASSWDRDGYTF

V gene: TRBV19
D gene: TRBD2
clone size: NA
J gene: TRBJ2-7
CDR3 DNA: TGTGCCAGTAGTAGAAGGGGCGGGAGATTCAACGAGCAGTACTTC
CDR3 protein: CASSRRGGRFNEQYF

V gene: TRBV5-1
D gene: NA
clone size: NA
J gene: TRBJ2-1
CDR3 DNA: TGCGCCAGCAGCTGGAATTACAGGGAAAATGAGCAGTTCTTC
CDR3 protein: CASSWNYRENEQFF

V gene: TRBV11-2
D gene: NA
clone size: NA
J gene: TRBJ2-7
CDR3 DNA: TGTGCCAGCAGCAGAGACAGATCCTACGAGCAGTACTTC
CDR3 protein: CASSRDRSYEQYF

V gene: TRBV6-6
D gene: NA
clone size: NA
J gene: TRBJ2-5
CDR3 DNA: TGTGCCAGCAGTTACAGCCAGGGTCAAGAGACCCAGTACTTC
CDR3 protein: CASSYSQGQETQYF